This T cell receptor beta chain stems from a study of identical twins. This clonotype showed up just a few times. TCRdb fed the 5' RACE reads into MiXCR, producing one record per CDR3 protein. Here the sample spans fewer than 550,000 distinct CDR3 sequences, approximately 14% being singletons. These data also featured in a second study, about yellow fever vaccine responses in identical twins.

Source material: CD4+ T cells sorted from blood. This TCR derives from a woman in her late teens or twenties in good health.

The CDR3 spells CASSPPGLAKNIQYF. The CDR3 DNA follows: TGTGCCAGCTCACCACCGGGATTAGCCAAAAACATTCAGTACTTC. This chain connects TRBV18 to TRBJ2-4; the D is unclear. Trimming pared 0 bases from V and 0 bases from J, leaving 6 bases between. The CDR3 totals 15 residues. CDR1 and CDR2 from the germline V gene are KGHSH and LQKENI.